These T cell receptor beta chains were read from a single sample in a study of CD8 T cells in ankylosing spondylitis. From the 5' RACE reads, TCRdb called clonotypes with MiXCR, one entry per CDR3 protein. This sample has 100,000 or so distinct CDR3 sequences, with about 25% found just once. The specimen sequenced was synovial fluid, either unsorted or a sorted T cell fraction (not recorded which). The origin of the receptors is a male donor with ankylosing spondylitis. Both conserved end residues are part of each CDR3. A D gene is named only where the DNA matches it firmly. Only part of the rows carry a size: once, few, many, or a class if the clone is expanded.

d_call	v_call	j_call	clone_size	cdr3_aa	cdr3_nt
-	TRBV5-1	TRBJ2-5	few	CASSFYALVARETQYF	TGCGCCAGCAGCTTCTACGCACTAGTAGCTCGAGAGACCCAGTACTTC
-	TRBV7-2	TRBJ2-5	-	CASSLWTGVETQYF	TGTGCCAGCAGCTTATGGACGGGAGTAGAGACCCAGTACTTC
-	TRBV20-1	TRBJ2-1	few	CSAAIGSWSSEQFF	TGCAGTGCGGCTATCGGGAGTTGGAGTAGTGAGCAGTTCTTC
TRBD2	TRBV6-5	TRBJ2-3	few	CASSYAGDLSTDTQYF	TGTGCCAGCAGTTACGCGGGAGACCTTAGCACAGATACGCAGTATTTT
TRBD2	TRBV7-6	TRBJ2-1	-	CASSLAPGRGDEQFF	TGTGCCAGCAGCTTAGCCCCCGGGAGGGGCGATGAGCAGTTCTTC
TRBD1	TRBV11-2	TRBJ1-2	few	CASSHQGAGGYTF	TGTGCCAGCAGCCATCAGGGGGCCGGCGGCTACACCTTC
TRBD2	TRBV12-3/TRBV12-4	TRBJ2-7	once	CASTLAGDLKYEQYF	TGTGCCAGCACCTTAGCGGGAGATCTGAAGTACGAGCAGTACTTC
-	TRBV30	TRBJ1-5	-	CAWSPRRRLDQPQHF	TGTGCCTGGAGTCCCCGTCGAAGGTTGGATCAGCCCCAGCATTTT
-	TRBV29-1	TRBJ2-3	few	CSAAGDTDTQYF	TGCAGCGCTGCTGGGGACACAGATACGCAGTATTTT
-	TRBV12-3/TRBV12-4	TRBJ1-5	-	CASSLAGSGQPQHF	TGTGCCAGCAGTTTAGCTGGGTCTGGCCAGCCCCAGCATTTT
TRBD2	TRBV5-1	TRBJ2-7	-	CASSLTSGSREQYF	TGCGCCAGCAGCTTAACTAGCGGGAGTCGTGAGCAGTACTTC
TRBD2	TRBV14	TRBJ2-1	-	CASSQGRLAGSNEQFF	TGTGCCAGCAGCCAAGGTCGGTTAGCGGGGTCTAATGAGCAGTTCTTC
TRBD1	TRBV20-1	TRBJ1-6	-	CSASRGAGGFNSPLHF	TGCAGTGCTAGTCGCGGGGCAGGGGGCTTTAATTCACCCCTCCACTTT
-	TRBV2	TRBJ1-5	few	CASSEERGYQPQHF	TGTGCCAGCAGTGAAGAACGCGGATATCAGCCCCAGCATTTT
-	TRBV27	TRBJ2-6	-	CASSINRVTGANVLTF	TGTGCCAGCAGTATAAACAGGGTGACCGGGGCCAACGTCCTGACTTTC
-	TRBV20-1	TRBJ2-5	-	CSAAKSGEGETQYF	TGCAGTGCTGCTAAGTCAGGGGAGGGGGAGACCCAGTACTTC
TRBD1	TRBV11-2	TRBJ1-2	once	CASSLGWDRSGYTF	TGTGCCAGCAGCTTAGGCTGGGACAGGAGTGGCTACACCTTC
TRBD1	TRBV18	TRBJ1-1	-	CASSSVGQGLNTEAFF	TGTGCCAGCTCGTCGGTGGGACAGGGGTTGAACACTGAAGCTTTCTTT
-	TRBV25-1	TRBJ1-4	once	CASSDVGASEKLFF	TGTGCCAGCAGTGACGTCGGGGCGAGTGAAAAACTGTTTTTT
TRBD1	TRBV12-3/TRBV12-4	TRBJ1-2	many	CASRSQGHYGYTF	TGTGCCAGCAGATCACAGGGGCACTATGGCTACACCTTC
-	TRBV5-1	TRBJ2-3	-	CASSPRLGYTDTQYF	TGCGCCAGCAGCCCCCGACTAGGTTACACAGATACGCAGTATTTT
TRBD2	TRBV3-1	TRBJ2-1	many	CASSPRSGIFIF	TGTGCCAGCAGCCCCCGTAGCGGGATTTTTATCTTC
TRBD2	TRBV3-1	TRBJ2-4	-	CASSQLAENIQYF	TGTGCCAGCAGCCAACTAGCGGAAAACATTCAGTACTTC
-	TRBV11-2	TRBJ2-1	-	CASSWNRASRRNEQFF	TGTGCCAGCAGCTGGAATAGAGCCTCCCGTCGCAATGAGCAGTTCTTC
-	TRBV20-1	TRBJ2-1	few	CSANRDFHYNEQFF	TGCAGTGCAAATAGGGACTTTCACTACAATGAGCAGTTCTTC
-	TRBV7-8	TRBJ2-5	many	CASSFAGKETQYF	TGTGCCAGCAGCTTTGCAGGAAAAGAGACCCAGTACTTC
-	TRBV29-1	TRBJ1-1	-	CSVEEPGGARTEAFF	TGCAGCGTTGAAGAGCCGGGGGGGGCGCGAACTGAAGCTTTCTTT
-	TRBV12-3/TRBV12-4	TRBJ1-1	few	CASSFWADTEAFF	TGTGCCAGCAGTTTTTGGGCCGACACTGAAGCTTTCTTT
-	TRBV11-2	TRBJ2-5	-	CASSFTGQETQYF	TGTGCCAGCAGCTTTACAGGTCAAGAGACCCAGTACTTC
-	TRBV5-4	TRBJ2-1	-	CASSTPGPKSPYNEQFF	TGTGCCAGCAGCACCCCGGGACCTAAAAGCCCCTACAATGAGCAGTTCTTC
-	TRBV21-1	TRBJ1-1	many	CASSFWGSVETEAFF	TGTGCCAGCAGCTTCTGGGGGTCGGTGGAAACTGAAGCTTTCTTT
-	TRBV6-2/TRBV6-3	TRBJ2-2	-	CASTPRKFGELFF	TGTGCCAGCACCCCAAGAAAGTTCGGGGAGCTGTTTTTT
-	TRBV18	TRBJ2-1	-	CASSWGSDYNEQFF	TGTGCCAGCTCATGGGGTTCTGACTACAATGAGCAGTTCTTC
-	TRBV7-2	TRBJ2-5	many	CASRLNVETQYF	TGTGCCAGCAGATTAAATGTAGAGACCCAGTACTTC
-	TRBV4-1	TRBJ1-4	-	CASSLDDRYEKLFF	TGCGCCAGCAGCCTGGACGACCGATATGAAAAACTGTTTTTT
TRBD2	TRBV24-1	TRBJ2-1	few	CATSDFEGGPREQFF	TGTGCCACCAGTGATTTTGAGGGAGGGCCCCGGGAGCAGTTCTTC
-	TRBV3-1	TRBJ2-7	medium-sized	CASSQRGGYEQYF	TGTGCCAGCAGCCAACGGGGAGGCTACGAGCAGTACTTC
TRBD2	TRBV9	TRBJ2-7	few	CASSVGASGRAYYEQYF	TGTGCCAGCAGCGTAGGTGCTAGCGGGAGGGCCTACTACGAGCAGTACTTC
TRBD1	TRBV27	TRBJ2-7	many	CASSSPGQKTYEQYF	TGTGCCAGCAGTTCTCCGGGACAGAAGACCTACGAGCAGTACTTC
-	TRBV12-3/TRBV12-4	TRBJ2-3	-	CASSLRRELDTQYF	TGTGCCAGCAGTTTACGCAGGGAATTAGATACGCAGTATTTT
-	TRBV10-3	TRBJ2-5	few	CAISESQGKETQYF	TGTGCCATCAGTGAGAGCCAGGGGAAAGAGACCCAGTACTTC
-	TRBV13	TRBJ1-1	-	CASSWTEGNTEAFF	TGTGCCAGCAGCTGGACAGAAGGGAACACTGAAGCTTTCTTT